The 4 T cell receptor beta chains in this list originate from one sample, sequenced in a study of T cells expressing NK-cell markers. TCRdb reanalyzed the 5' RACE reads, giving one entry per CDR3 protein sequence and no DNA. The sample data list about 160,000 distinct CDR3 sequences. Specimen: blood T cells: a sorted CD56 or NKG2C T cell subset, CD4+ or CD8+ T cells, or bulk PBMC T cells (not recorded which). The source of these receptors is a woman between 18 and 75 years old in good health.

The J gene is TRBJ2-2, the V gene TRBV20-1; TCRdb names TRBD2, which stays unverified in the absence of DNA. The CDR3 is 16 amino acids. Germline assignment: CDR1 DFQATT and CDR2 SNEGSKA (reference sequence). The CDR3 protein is CSARGLGPGGTGELFF.

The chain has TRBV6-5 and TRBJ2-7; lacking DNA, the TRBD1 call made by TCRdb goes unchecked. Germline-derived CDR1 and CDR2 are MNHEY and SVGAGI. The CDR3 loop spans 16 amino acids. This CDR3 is CASSSPYGTGLYEQYF.

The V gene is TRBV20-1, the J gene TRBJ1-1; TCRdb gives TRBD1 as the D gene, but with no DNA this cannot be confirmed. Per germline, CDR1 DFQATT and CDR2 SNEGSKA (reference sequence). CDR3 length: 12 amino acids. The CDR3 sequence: CSAGLRDTEAFF.

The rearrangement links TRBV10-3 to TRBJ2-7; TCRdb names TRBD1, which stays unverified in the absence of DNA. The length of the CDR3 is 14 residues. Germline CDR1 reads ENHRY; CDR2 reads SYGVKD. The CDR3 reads CAISNRTGSDEQYF.